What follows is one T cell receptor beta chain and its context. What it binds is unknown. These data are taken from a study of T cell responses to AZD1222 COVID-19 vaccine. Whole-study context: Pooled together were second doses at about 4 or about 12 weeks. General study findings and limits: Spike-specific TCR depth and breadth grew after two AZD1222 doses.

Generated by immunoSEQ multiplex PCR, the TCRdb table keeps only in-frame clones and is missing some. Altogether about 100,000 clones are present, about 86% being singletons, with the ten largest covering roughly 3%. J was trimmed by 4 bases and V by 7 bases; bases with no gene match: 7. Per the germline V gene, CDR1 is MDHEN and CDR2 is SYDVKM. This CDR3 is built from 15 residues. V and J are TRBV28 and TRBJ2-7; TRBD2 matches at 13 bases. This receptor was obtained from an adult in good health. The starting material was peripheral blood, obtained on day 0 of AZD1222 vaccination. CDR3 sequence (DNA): TGTGCCAGCATGATTGTGGGACTAGCGGGGTACGAGCAGTACTTC. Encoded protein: CASMIVGLAGYEQYF. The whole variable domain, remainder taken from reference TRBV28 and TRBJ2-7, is DVKVTQSSRYLVKRTGEKVFLECVQDMDHENMFWYRQDPGLGLRLIYFSYDVKMKEKGDIPEGYSVSREKKERFSLILESASTNQTSMYLCASMIVGLAGYEQYFGPGTRLTVT.